A selection of T cell receptor beta chains follows, all from one sample in a study of cytomegalovirus exposure and HLA in healthy donors. Assay used: immunoSEQ multiplex PCR; TCRdb lists only in-frame clones, some missing. The sample consists of more than 130,000 clones, approximately 70% of them appearing once. The sequencing sample was made of PBMCs. These receptors originate from a human donor in good health. The CDR3 runs from the conserved cysteine through the conserved F or W. D genes are given only for firm matches. Size tells how often a clone was seen (once, few, many) or the class of an expanded clone, and some rows leave it out.

j_gene,abundance,d_gene,v_gene,CDR3aa,CDR3nt
TRBJ1-5,-,-,TRBV7-8,CASSLLGRQPQHF,TGTGCCAGCAGCTTACTAGGGAGACAGCCCCAGCATTTT
TRBJ1-1,-,TRBD1,TRBV6-1,CASSGGTALEAFF,TGTGCCAGCAGTGGTGGGACAGCTCTTGAAGCTTTCTTT
TRBJ2-2,-,TRBD2,TRBV7-2,CASSRGLARELFF,TGTGCCAGCAGCCGAGGACTAGCCCGGGAGCTGTTTTTT
TRBJ2-7,few,-,TRBV14,CASSLSGTLIHEQYF,TGTGCCAGCAGCCTGTCCGGGACTCTCATCCACGAGCAGTACTTC
TRBJ2-2,-,-,TRBV5-4,CASSLRGNTGELFF,TGTGCCAGCAGCTTGAGGGGGAACACCGGGGAGCTGTTTTTT
TRBJ2-2,once,TRBD1,TRBV7-3,CASSSEQGAWTGELFF,TGTGCCAGCAGCTCTGAACAGGGGGCATGGACCGGGGAGCTGTTTTTT
TRBJ2-7,-,-,TRBV19,CASSAAGHPYEQYF,TGTGCCAGTAGTGCCGCCGGACATCCCTACGAGCAGTACTTC
TRBJ2-1,-,-,TRBV6-6,CASSHGDSYNEQFF,TGTGCCAGCAGTCACGGGGACTCCTACAATGAGCAGTTCTTC
TRBJ2-1,-,TRBD1,TRBV7-9,CASSLPGQGGSNEQFF,TGTGCCAGCAGCTTGCCGGGACAGGGGGGATCCAATGAGCAGTTCTTC
TRBJ1-5,-,TRBD1,TRBV19,CASIRQTGGNQPQHF,TGTGCCAGTATCAGGCAGACAGGGGGCAATCAGCCCCAGCATTTT
TRBJ2-6,few,-,TRBV10-3,CATPGISGANVLTF,TGTGCCACCCCAGGGATCTCTGGGGCCAACGTCCTGACTTTC
TRBJ2-7,-,TRBD1,TRBV6-5,CASSGQGAREQYF,TGTGCCAGCAGTGGGCAGGGGGCCCGCGAGCAGTACTTC
TRBJ1-5,-,-,TRBV6-5,CASSQTGPNQPQHF,TGTGCCAGCAGCCAAACAGGGCCCAATCAGCCCCAGCATTTT
TRBJ1-2,-,TRBD1,TRBV10-2,CASSETPGTDDYGYTF,TGCGCCAGCAGTGAGACCCCCGGGACAGACGATTATGGCTACACCTTC
TRBJ2-7,once,TRBD2,TRBV16,CASSQSTSSEQYF,TGTGCCAGCAGCCAATCGACTAGCTCCGAGCAGTACTTC
TRBJ2-2,few,-,TRBV9,CASSASGSDTGELFF,TGTGCCAGCAGCGCCAGCGGTTCTGACACCGGGGAGCTGTTTTTT
TRBJ1-5,-,-,TRBV5-8,CASSLLRYSNQPQHF,TGTGCCAGCAGCTTGCTCCGGTATAGCAATCAGCCCCAGCATTTT
TRBJ2-7,once,-,TRBV5-1,CASSSRGGELYEQYF,TGCGCCAGCAGCTCCCGAGGGGGGGAACTCTACGAGCAGTACTTC
TRBJ1-2,-,-,TRBV4-2,CASSPDSYGYTF,TGTGCCAGCAGCCCGGACAGCTATGGCTACACCTTC
TRBJ1-2,-,TRBD1,TRBV10-3,CAISERGGAGDGYTF,TGTGCCATCAGTGAAAGAGGGGGCGCCGGAGATGGCTACACCTTC